The rows below give T cell receptor beta chains drawn from one sample of a study of CD8 T cells in ankylosing spondylitis. TCRdb reprocessed the 5' RACE reads with MiXCR, giving one entry per CDR3 protein. The sample has more than 650,000 distinct CDR3 sequences, over 9.5% seen once. Material for sequencing was blood, either unsorted or a sorted T cell fraction (not recorded which). Receptors were obtained from a male donor with ankylosing spondylitis. Both conserved end residues are part of each CDR3. D genes are given only for firm matches. Clone size is shown for a subset of rows, as once, few, many or a class of expanded clone.

V gene: TRBV11-2
clone size: few
J gene: TRBJ2-7
D gene: .
CDR3 protein: CASRRTGGEQYF
CDR3 DNA: TGTGCCAGCAGGCGTACTGGTGGCGAGCAGTACTTC

V gene: TRBV20-1
clone size: .
J gene: TRBJ1-1
D gene: .
CDR3 protein: CSATGQYTEAVF
CDR3 DNA: TGCAGTGCTACCGGACAGTACACTGAAGCTGTCTTT

V gene: TRBV7-2
clone size: .
J gene: TRBJ1-1
D gene: .
CDR3 protein: CASSFEGSMNTEAFF
CDR3 DNA: TGTGCCAGCAGCTTTGAAGGCAGTATGAACACTGAAGCTTTCTTT

V gene: TRBV20-1
clone size: .
J gene: TRBJ2-3
D gene: .
CDR3 protein: CSTYRERGTDTQYF
CDR3 DNA: TGCAGTACCTACAGGGAACGGGGCACAGATACGCAGTATTTT

V gene: TRBV6-1
clone size: many
J gene: TRBJ2-2
D gene: .
CDR3 protein: CASKQTNTGELFF
CDR3 DNA: TGTGCCAGCAAGCAGACGAACACCGGGGAGCTGTTTTTT

V gene: TRBV10-3
clone size: few
J gene: TRBJ2-7
D gene: .
CDR3 protein: CAISQRGYEQYF
CDR3 DNA: TGTGCCATCAGTCAAAGGGGTTACGAGCAGTACTTC

V gene: TRBV7-9
clone size: many
J gene: TRBJ2-1
D gene: TRBD2
CDR3 protein: CASSLLAGGTYNEQFF
CDR3 DNA: TGTGCCAGCAGCCTCTTAGCGGGGGGAACCTACAATGAGCAGTTCTTC

V gene: TRBV2
clone size: .
J gene: TRBJ2-7
D gene: TRBD1
CDR3 protein: CASSYRDRGEPEQYF
CDR3 DNA: TGTGCCAGCAGTTACCGGGACAGGGGGGAACCGGAGCAGTACTTC

V gene: TRBV7-9
clone size: few
J gene: TRBJ2-5
D gene: .
CDR3 protein: CASSLDVGVQYF
CDR3 DNA: TGTGCCAGCAGCTTAGATGTTGGGGTGCAGTACTTC

V gene: TRBV6-1
clone size: few
J gene: TRBJ1-3
D gene: .
CDR3 protein: CASSRDVTSYSGNTMYF
CDR3 DNA: TGTGCCAGCAGCCGGGACGTAACTTCCTACTCTGGAAACACCATGTATTTT

V gene: TRBV7-9
clone size: few
J gene: TRBJ1-5
D gene: .
CDR3 protein: CASSDGWSNQPQHF
CDR3 DNA: TGTGCCAGCAGCGACGGTTGGAGCAATCAGCCCCAGCATTTT

V gene: TRBV12-3/TRBV12-4
clone size: few
J gene: TRBJ2-4
D gene: .
CDR3 protein: CALYSHCGEILAKNIQYF
CDR3 DNA: TGTGCCCTCTACTCGCACTGTGGGGAGATATTAGCCAAAAACATTCAGTACTTC

V gene: TRBV29-1
clone size: .
J gene: TRBJ2-2
D gene: .
CDR3 protein: CSVGHGVGGELFF
CDR3 DNA: TGCAGCGTGGGACACGGAGTGGGCGGGGAGCTGTTTTTT

V gene: TRBV6-1
clone size: many
J gene: TRBJ1-4
D gene: TRBD1
CDR3 protein: CASSATGNREKLFF
CDR3 DNA: TGTGCCAGCAGTGCGACAGGGAACCGTGAAAAACTGTTTTTT

V gene: TRBV6-1
clone size: few
J gene: TRBJ2-1
D gene: TRBD2
CDR3 protein: CASRILAGGYNEQFF
CDR3 DNA: TGTGCCAGCAGGATACTAGCGGGAGGGTACAATGAGCAGTTCTTC

V gene: TRBV13
clone size: many
J gene: TRBJ2-5
D gene: .
CDR3 protein: CASSSTGEGETQYF
CDR3 DNA: TGTGCCAGCAGCTCAACAGGGGAGGGGGAGACCCAGTACTTC

V gene: TRBV20-1
clone size: .
J gene: TRBJ1-6
D gene: TRBD1
CDR3 protein: CSARDQGAGDSPLHF
CDR3 DNA: TGCAGTGCTAGAGATCAGGGGGCTGGGGATTCACCCCTCCACTTT

V gene: TRBV19
clone size: few
J gene: TRBJ1-1
D gene: .
CDR3 protein: CASSMRREAFF
CDR3 DNA: TGTGCCAGTAGTATGCGTCGTGAAGCTTTCTTT

V gene: TRBV18
clone size: .
J gene: TRBJ1-2
D gene: .
CDR3 protein: CASSQQTDGYTF
CDR3 DNA: TGTGCCAGCTCACAACAGACCGATGGCTACACCTTC

V gene: TRBV5-1
clone size: .
J gene: TRBJ2-7
D gene: .
CDR3 protein: CASSLVGKSYEQYF
CDR3 DNA: TGCGCCAGCAGCTTGGTGGGGAAATCCTACGAGCAGTACTTC

V gene: TRBV20-1
clone size: .
J gene: TRBJ1-2
D gene: .
CDR3 protein: CSARWERGSVDGYTF
CDR3 DNA: TGCAGTGCTAGATGGGAAAGAGGGTCGGTAGATGGCTACACCTTC

V gene: TRBV5-5
clone size: few
J gene: TRBJ2-2
D gene: .
CDR3 protein: CASSPRGIGNTGELFF
CDR3 DNA: TGTGCCAGCAGCCCTAGGGGGATAGGAAACACCGGGGAGCTGTTTTTT

V gene: TRBV7-9
clone size: .
J gene: TRBJ1-1
D gene: TRBD1
CDR3 protein: CASSFWTGQGEAFF
CDR3 DNA: TGTGCCAGCAGCTTTTGGACTGGACAGGGTGAAGCTTTCTTT

V gene: TRBV5-1
clone size: .
J gene: TRBJ1-1
D gene: .
CDR3 protein: CASSLAVGSLNTEAFF
CDR3 DNA: TGCGCCAGCAGCTTGGCAGTGGGATCCCTGAACACTGAAGCTTTCTTT

V gene: TRBV7-9
clone size: few
J gene: TRBJ2-3
D gene: TRBD2
CDR3 protein: CASSSTSGAGDTQYF
CDR3 DNA: TGTGCCAGCAGCTCGACTAGCGGAGCGGGCGATACGCAGTATTTT

V gene: TRBV3-1
clone size: .
J gene: TRBJ2-2
D gene: .
CDR3 protein: CASSLLRYTGELFF
CDR3 DNA: TGTGCCAGCAGCCTACTGCGGTACACCGGGGAGCTGTTTTTT

V gene: TRBV5-1
clone size: many
J gene: TRBJ2-1
D gene: .
CDR3 protein: CASRGGGPYNEQFF
CDR3 DNA: TGCGCCAGCAGAGGGGGAGGGCCCTACAATGAGCAGTTCTTC

V gene: TRBV7-9
clone size: few
J gene: TRBJ2-1
D gene: .
CDR3 protein: CASSFMGDEQFF
CDR3 DNA: TGTGCCAGCAGCTTTATGGGGGATGAGCAGTTCTTC

V gene: TRBV7-2
clone size: many
J gene: TRBJ1-1
D gene: .
CDR3 protein: CASSFAVNTEAFF
CDR3 DNA: TGTGCCAGCAGCTTTGCGGTGAACACTGAAGCTTTCTTT

V gene: TRBV20-1
clone size: few
J gene: TRBJ1-6
D gene: .
CDR3 protein: CSARAPNSPLHF
CDR3 DNA: TGCAGTGCTAGAGCCCCTAATTCACCCCTCCACTTT

V gene: TRBV4-1
clone size: .
J gene: TRBJ1-3
D gene: .
CDR3 protein: CASSQGAHMSSGNTIYF
CDR3 DNA: TGCGCCAGCAGCCAAGGGGCCCACATGAGCTCTGGAAACACCATATATTTT

V gene: TRBV10-3
clone size: few
J gene: TRBJ2-1
D gene: .
CDR3 protein: CAISGVTTAYNEQFF
CDR3 DNA: TGTGCCATCAGTGGGGTGACCACCGCCTACAATGAGCAGTTCTTC

V gene: TRBV5-5
clone size: few
J gene: TRBJ2-1
D gene: .
CDR3 protein: CASSYRADSPNEQFF
CDR3 DNA: TGTGCCAGCAGCTACCGGGCCGACAGTCCCAATGAGCAGTTCTTC